This record looks at one T cell receptor (beta chain) sequence and its context. Sample time point: newly diagnosed GD, antithyroid drugs for less than 3 months. PBMC RNA served as the TCR library source. Trimming at V came to 1 base and at J to 3 bases, leaving 1 base not matched to a gene. The CDR3 totals 15 residues. Germline-derived CDR1 and CDR2 are LNHNV and YYDKDF (reference sequence). This sample is part of a study of regulatory T cells in long-lasting Graves disease. CDR3 regions were amplified by Arm-PCR using iRepertoire HTBI primers to build TCR beta libraries. TCRdb reanalysed the multiplex PCR reads using MiXCR and keeps one entry per CDR3 protein. The sample comprises 680,000 or so distinct CDR3 sequences, about 15% of which are singletons, and more than 15% rests with the top ten. The same data also contributed to another study, on T cells in Graves' hyperthyroidism and ophthalmopathy.

This rearrangement joins TRBV15 to TRBJ2-1; 9 bases align to TRBD1. The receptor comes from a woman in her twenties or thirties with Graves disease. The starting material was peripheral blood mononuclear cells (PBMCs), obtained at new diagnosis, from a patient treated with antithyroid drugs. The CDR3 DNA sequence: TGTGCCACCAGCAGAGGGACAGGGGACTACAATGAGCAGTTCTTC. This translates into CATSRGTGDYNEQFF.